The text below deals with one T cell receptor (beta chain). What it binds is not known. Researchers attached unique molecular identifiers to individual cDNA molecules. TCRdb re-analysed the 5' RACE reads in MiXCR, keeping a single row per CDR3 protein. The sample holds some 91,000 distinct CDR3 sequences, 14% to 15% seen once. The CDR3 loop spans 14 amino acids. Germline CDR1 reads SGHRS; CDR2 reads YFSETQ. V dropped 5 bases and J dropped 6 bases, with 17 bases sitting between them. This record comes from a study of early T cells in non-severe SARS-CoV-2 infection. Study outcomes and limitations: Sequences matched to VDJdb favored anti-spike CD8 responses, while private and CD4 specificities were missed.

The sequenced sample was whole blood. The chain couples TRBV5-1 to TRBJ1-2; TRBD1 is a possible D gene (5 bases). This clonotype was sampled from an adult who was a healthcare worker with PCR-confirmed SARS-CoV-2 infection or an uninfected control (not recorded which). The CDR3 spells CASSPQGGTDGYTF. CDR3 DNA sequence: TGCGCCAGCAGTCCGCAAGGCGGGACGGATGGCTACACCTTC.